This TCR beta chain was profiled in a study of molecular identifiers for immune sequencing clone quantification. In this sample, this clonotype turned up many times. CDR3 length equals 15 residues. Germline V gene lookup returns CDR1 MNHEY and CDR2 SVGEGT. Trimming stripped 4 bases from V and 0 bases from J, with 11 bases between. TCR libraries were built in bulk with a published protocol and specific TCR primers. MiXCR, run by TCRdb on the PCR reads, gives a single entry per CDR3 protein. The table lists more than 70,000 distinct CDR3 sequences, around 20% of them singletons, with roughly 1% in the top ten.

The clonotype was recovered from a human donor in good health. Some libraries in this study had Jurkat cell RNA spiked in. Sequencing was carried out using naive CD8+ T cells from blood, with Jurkat cell RNA spiked in. Subset specified: FACS-sorted CD8+CD4-CCR7+CD45RA+ naive T cells. The V and J genes are TRBV6-2 or TRBV6-3 and TRBJ2-3; D might be TRBD2 (6 bases). The CDR3 DNA is TGTGCCAGCAGTTCTACGGGAGTCAGCACAGATACGCAGTATTTT. Its translation is CASSSTGVSTDTQYF.